Listed here are 7 T cell receptor beta chains from one sample, sequenced in a study of blood T cell repertoires in COVID-19. Profiled with immunoSEQ multiplex PCR; TCRdb holds only in-frame clones, not every one. Counted here are roughly 200,000 clones, around nine tenths occurring once; the ten biggest clones make up roughly 6.2%. The sample taken for sequencing was peripheral blood. These TCRs come from a man aged 55 to 69 who had recovered from COVID-19.

This chain uses TRBV5-8 with TRBJ2-3, with 9 bases identical to TRBD1. Unmatched junction bases numbered 4, after V lost 4 bases and J lost 1 base. The germline gives CDR1 SGHTS, CDR2 YDEGEE. The CDR3 is 15 amino acids. As DNA, the CDR3 is TGTGCCAGCAGCCCGCGGACAGGGGGCACAGATACGCAGTATTTT. It translates to CASSPRTGGTDTQYF.

This clone showed up just once. This chain links TRBV11-2 with TRBJ2-2; TRBD1 matches at 10 bases. V shed 5 bases and J 6 bases; nucleotides not matched to a gene: 6. The CDR3 has 15 amino acids. Germline CDR1 reads SGHAT; CDR2 reads FQNNGV. The CDR3 DNA reads TGTGCCAGCAGCGAGGGACAGGGGAGGGCCGGGGAGCTGTTTTTT. It yields the protein CASSEGQGRAGELFF.

The rearrangement links TRBV7-2 to TRBJ2-7; 8 bases are shared with TRBD2. V lost 1 base, J lost 4 bases, and 15 bases stayed unmatched. The germline V gene has CDR1 SGHTA and CDR2 FQGNSA. The CDR3 contains 18 residues. The CDR3: CASSLVAGGAAGEYEQYF. In nucleotides, the CDR3 is TGTGCCAGCAGCTTAGTGGCCGGGGGAGCAGCGGGGGAGTACGAGCAGTACTTC.

CDR3 DNA: TGTGCCAGCAGCCACCCGGACAGTCGCCCACTGCGGAACACTGAAGCTTTCTTT. The encoded protein is CASSHPDSRPLRNTEAFF. The chain uses TRBV3-1 (or the pseudogene TRBV3-2) and TRBJ1-1, with D maybe TRBD1 (6 bases). Germline CDR1 and CDR2: LGHDT and YNNKEL (reference sequence). The CDR3 consists of 18 residues. V was trimmed by 3 bases and J by 1 base, leaving 21 bases between them.

This clone was detected only a few times. The rearrangement uses TRBV6-5 and TRBJ2-7; no clear D gene. The germline V gene has CDR1 MNHEY and CDR2 SVGAGI. The V end was cut by 4 bases, the J end by 4 bases, with 11 bases between. The CDR3 runs 13 residues. CDR3 protein: CASSSAAQYEQYF. The CDR3 DNA is TGTGCCAGCAGTTCCGCCGCTCAGTACGAGCAGTACTTC.

V is TRBV5-4 and J is TRBJ1-6; D remains unclear. The CDR3 is 15 amino acids. Germline CDR1 is SGHNT and CDR2 is YYREEE (reference sequence). Trimming removed 4 bases from V and 0 bases from J, with 8 bases in between. CDR3 nucleotides: TGTGCCAGCAGCCCCTCGGGCTCCTATAATTCACCCCTCCACTTT. This gives the protein CASSPSGSYNSPLHF.

The CDR3 coding sequence is TGTGCCAGCAGTTTAACTAGCGGGATCCCCTACGAGCAGTACTTC. It specifies CASSLTSGIPYEQYF. The chain employs TRBV28 and TRBJ2-7, with TRBD2 identical over 10 bases. With 2 bases clipped from V and 2 bases from J, the junction kept 3 bases outside the gene matches. From germline, CDR1 is MDHEN and CDR2 SYDVKM. The CDR3 is made up of 15 amino acids. Combining the CDR3 with reference TRBV28 and TRBJ2-7 gives the whole variable domain DVKVTQSSRYLVKRTGEKVFLECVQDMDHENMFWYRQDPGLGLRLIYFSYDVKMKEKGDIPEGYSVSREKKERFSLILESASTNQTSMYLCASSLTSGIPYEQYFGPGTRLTVT.